The 7 T cell receptor beta chains presented below share a single source sample, sequenced in a study of T cells expressing NK-cell markers. TCRdb reanalyzed the 5' RACE reads and collapses them to one entry per CDR3 protein, without DNA. In total, the table holds 150,000 to 180,000 distinct CDR3 sequences. Source material: blood T cells: a sorted CD56 or NKG2C T cell subset, CD4+ or CD8+ T cells, or bulk PBMC T cells (not recorded which). The source of these receptors is a woman aged 45-65 years in good health.

The chain joins TRBV10-3 to TRBJ1-2; TCRdb's D call of TRBD1 is untestable without DNA. This CDR3 region has 13 residues. Germline V gene data show CDR1 as ENHRY and CDR2 as SYGVKD. The CDR3 loop is CAISESKGDGYTF.

CDR3 sequence: CASGLGSDTQYF. The chain employs TRBV12-5 and TRBJ2-3. This CDR3 region has 12 residues. The V gene's germline CDR1 is LGHNT and CDR2 FRNRAP.

This rearrangement joins TRBV12-3 or TRBV12-4 to TRBJ2-7. The CDR3 extends over 13 amino acids. CDR3: CASSSGGPYEQYF.

The chain couples TRBV5-1 to TRBJ2-5. The length of the CDR3 is 13 residues. The germline CDR1 and CDR2 sequences are SGHRS and YFSETQ. The CDR3 here is CASSLFGQETQYF.

The chain joins TRBV2 to TRBJ2-3. Germline CDR1 is SNHLY and CDR2 is FYNNEI. CDR3 length: 13 amino acids. Here the CDR3 reads CASSGADTDTQYF.

V is TRBV27 and J is TRBJ1-1; there is no DNA to check the TCRdb D call of TRBD1. The CDR3 is 15 residues long. Germline V gene sequence: CDR1 MNHEY, CDR2 SMNVEV (reference sequence). CDR3 sequence reads: CASSLGTGVDTEAFF.

V usage is TRBV10-3 and J usage is TRBJ2-1; the D call from TCRdb, TRBD2, cannot be confirmed without DNA. Germline CDR1 reads ENHRY; CDR2 reads SYGVKD. The CDR3 runs 16 residues. The CDR3 is CAISEVAESSYNEQFF.